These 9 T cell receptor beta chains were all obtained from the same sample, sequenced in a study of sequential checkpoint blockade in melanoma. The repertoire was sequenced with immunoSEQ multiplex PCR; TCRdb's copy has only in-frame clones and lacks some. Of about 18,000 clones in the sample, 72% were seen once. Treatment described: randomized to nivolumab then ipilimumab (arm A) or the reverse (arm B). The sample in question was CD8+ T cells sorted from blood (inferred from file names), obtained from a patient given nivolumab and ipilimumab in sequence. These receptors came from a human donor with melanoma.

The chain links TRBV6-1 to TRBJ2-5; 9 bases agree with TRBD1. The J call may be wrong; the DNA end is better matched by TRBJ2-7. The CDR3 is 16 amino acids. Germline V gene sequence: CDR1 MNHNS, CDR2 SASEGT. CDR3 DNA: TGTGCCAGCAGTGAAGCAGTCGGGACAGGGTTCCACGAGCAGTACTTC. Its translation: CASSEAVGTGFHEQYF.

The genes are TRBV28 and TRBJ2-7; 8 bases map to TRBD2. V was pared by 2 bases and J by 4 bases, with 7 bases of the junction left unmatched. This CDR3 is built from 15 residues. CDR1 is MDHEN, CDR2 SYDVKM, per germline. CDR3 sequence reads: CASSLGAGGIYEQYF. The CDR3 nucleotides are TGTGCCAGCAGTTTAGGGGCGGGAGGAATATACGAGCAGTACTTC.

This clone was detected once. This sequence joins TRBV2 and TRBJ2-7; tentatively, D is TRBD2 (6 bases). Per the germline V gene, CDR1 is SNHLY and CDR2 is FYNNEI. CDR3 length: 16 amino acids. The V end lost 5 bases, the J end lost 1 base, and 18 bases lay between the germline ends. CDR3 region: CASSPVLSGVSYEQYF. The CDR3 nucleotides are TGTGCCAGCAGTCCCGTCTTATCGGGGGTTTCCTACGAGCAGTACTTC.

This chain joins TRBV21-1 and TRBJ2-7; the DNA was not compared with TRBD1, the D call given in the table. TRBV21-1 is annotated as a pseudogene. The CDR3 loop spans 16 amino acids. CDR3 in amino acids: CASRRTGGESSYEQYF. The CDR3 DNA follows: TGTGCCAGCAGACGGACAGGGGGCGAGAGCTCCTACGAGCAGTACTTC.

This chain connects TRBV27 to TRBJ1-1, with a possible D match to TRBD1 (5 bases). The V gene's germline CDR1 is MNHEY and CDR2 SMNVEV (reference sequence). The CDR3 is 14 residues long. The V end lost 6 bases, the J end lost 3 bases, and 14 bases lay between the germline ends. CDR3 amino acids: CASSKSGRDTEAFF. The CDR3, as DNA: TGTGCCAGCAGCAAATCAGGGCGAGACACTGAAGCTTTCTTT.

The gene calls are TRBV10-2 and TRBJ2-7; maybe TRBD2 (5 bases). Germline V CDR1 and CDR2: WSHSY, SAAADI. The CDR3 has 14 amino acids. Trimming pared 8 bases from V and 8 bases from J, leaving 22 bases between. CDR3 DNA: TGCGCCAGCGGCGCGGGTGGCGGGCAACTAAAGCAGTACTTC. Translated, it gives CASGAGGGQLKQYF.

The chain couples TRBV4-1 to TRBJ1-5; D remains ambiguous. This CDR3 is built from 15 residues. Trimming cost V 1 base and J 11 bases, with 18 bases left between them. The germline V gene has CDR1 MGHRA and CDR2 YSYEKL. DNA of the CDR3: TGCGCCAGCAGCCAAGTTGCAGGACCCGTCGGGGCCCAGCATTTT. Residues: CASSQVAGPVGAQHF.

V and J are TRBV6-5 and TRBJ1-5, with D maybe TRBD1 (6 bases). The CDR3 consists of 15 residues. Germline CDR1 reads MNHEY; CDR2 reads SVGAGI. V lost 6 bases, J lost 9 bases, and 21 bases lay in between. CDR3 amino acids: CASRRSQGAGWPQHF. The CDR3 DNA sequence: TGTGCCAGCAGACGCTCACAGGGAGCCGGGTGGCCCCAGCATTTT.

The DNA for the CDR3 is TGTGCCAGCAGGCTCCTCCCGACAGGCTCCTACAATGAGCAGTTCTTC. Protein product: CASRLLPTGSYNEQFF. The chain recombines TRBV27 with TRBJ2-1; D is perhaps TRBD1 (6 bases). The CDR3 covers 16 residues. Germline values: CDR1 MNHEY, CDR2 SMNVEV (reference sequence). Trimming stripped 6 bases from V and 0 bases from J, with 15 bases between.